This T cell receptor (beta chain) was found in a study of T cell repertoires in cytomegalovirus infection (dated 2019 in TCRdb). About the full investigation: The HLA type of each donor mattered for the analysis, because public TCR beta signatures pointed to carriage of CMV infection along with the matching HLA type. Overall results and qualifications from the work: The ex vivo response was dominated by HLA-C-restricted CMV-specific TCR beta clonotypes, and the single most frequent clonotype in two of eight donors was supplied by these HLA-C-restricted clonotypes. In both this cohort and an independent cohort of 352 donors, the cumulative frequency of public TCR beta family members distinguished carriers of CMV infection plus the relevant HLA type.

Instrument used: Illumina HiSeq 1500. TCRdb cleaned the public reads at Q25 with fastp, built clones with MiXCR and kept in-frame beta chains. Rows are unified per CDR3 protein, each entry keeping the most common DNA and genes. Here the sample has 100,000 to 150,000 distinct CDR3 sequences; almost 9% occur a single time. The ten largest clones represent 9.5% to 13% of the sample. This clonotype was counted at least ten times. Its antigen remains unidentified. Per-base quality was not reported, and no clone a single base away is much larger than it. V is clipped by 0 bases and J by 4 bases, and the sequence between their germline boundaries is 5 bases long. The CDR1 and CDR2 encoded by the germline V gene (reference sequence) are SEHNR and FQNEAQ. The CDR3 runs 13 residues from the cysteine to the phenylalanine. The retained sequence is limited to the CDR3, 39 bases, with the frame set at the first base.

The V and J genes are TRBV7-9 and TRBJ2-3; confidence is insufficient to name the D gene. The receptor comes from a human donor in good health (CMV status not recorded). Some clones in this sample may be carry-over from other donors' samples. The material sequenced was PBMCs. The sequence in DNA is TGTGCCAGCAGCTTAGCGAAGGCAGATACGCAGTATTTT. This sequence encodes CASSLAKADTQYF.